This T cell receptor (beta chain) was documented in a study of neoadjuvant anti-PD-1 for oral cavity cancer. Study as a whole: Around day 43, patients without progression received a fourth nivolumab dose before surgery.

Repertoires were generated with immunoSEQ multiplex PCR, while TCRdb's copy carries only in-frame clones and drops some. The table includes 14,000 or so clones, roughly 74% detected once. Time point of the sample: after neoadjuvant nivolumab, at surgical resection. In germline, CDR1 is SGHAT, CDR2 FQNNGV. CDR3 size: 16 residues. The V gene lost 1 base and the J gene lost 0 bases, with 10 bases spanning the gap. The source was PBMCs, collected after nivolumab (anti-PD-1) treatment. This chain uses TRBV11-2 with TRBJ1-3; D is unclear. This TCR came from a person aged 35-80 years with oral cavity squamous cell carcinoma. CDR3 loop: CASSLGVRASGNTIYF. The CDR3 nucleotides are TGTGCCAGCAGCTTAGGGGTACGAGCCTCTGGAAACACCATATATTTT.